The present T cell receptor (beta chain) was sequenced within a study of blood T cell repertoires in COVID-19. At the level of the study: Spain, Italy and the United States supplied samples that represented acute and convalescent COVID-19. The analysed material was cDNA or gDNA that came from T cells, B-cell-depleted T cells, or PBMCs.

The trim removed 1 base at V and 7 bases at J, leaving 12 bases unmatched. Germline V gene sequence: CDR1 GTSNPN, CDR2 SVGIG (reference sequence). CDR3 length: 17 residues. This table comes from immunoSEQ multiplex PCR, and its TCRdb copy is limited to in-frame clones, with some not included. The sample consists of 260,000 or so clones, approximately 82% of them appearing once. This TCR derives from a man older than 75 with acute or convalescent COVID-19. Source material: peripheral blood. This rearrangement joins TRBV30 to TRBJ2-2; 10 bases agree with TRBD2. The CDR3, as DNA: TGTGCCTGGAGTGGGACTTTAAGCGGGAGGGTCCGCGGGGAGCTGTTTTTT. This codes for CAWSGTLSGRVRGELFF.